Following are 30 T cell receptor beta chains from one sample sequenced in a study of beta chain features in type 1 diabetes. Findings of the study overall: A moderate, significant TCRB CDR3 shortening appeared in type 1 diabetes across four CD4+ subsets.

Isolated RNA was reverse transcribed in full, so expressed TCRB transcripts were sequenced. Here immunoSEQ multiplex PCR was the method, and the copy in TCRdb shows in-frame clones only, minus some. The sample records about 160,000 clones, 50% to 70% being singletons. These receptors have no known antigen. The sequenced sample was naive CD4+ T cells from blood. All receptors derive from a man aged 30 to 45 with type 1 diabetes.

There are a few counts of this clone. This chain uses TRBV4-3 with TRBJ2-2, with 9 bases identical to TRBD2. The CDR3 loop spans 18 amino acids. V was pared by 0 bases and J by 1 base, with 6 bases of the junction left unmatched. Germline CDR1 and CDR2: LGHNA and YSLEER. The CDR3 bases are TGCGCCAGCAGCCAAGATTTTAGCGGGGGTATGAACACCGGGGAGCTGTTTTTT. Translating gives CASSQDFSGGMNTGELFF.

The V and J genes are TRBV7-2 and TRBJ2-1; D is ambiguous. V was clipped by 5 bases and J by 5 bases, with 10 bases between them. This CDR3 has 13 amino acids. Germline V gene sequence: CDR1 SGHTA, CDR2 FQGNSA. The DNA of the CDR3 is TGTGCCAGCAGCCCGCGATATGACAATGAGCAGTTCTTC. This codes for CASSPRYDNEQFF.

This clone was counted between two and nine times. The rearrangement uses TRBV29-1 and TRBJ2-1; 9 nucleotides align to TRBD2. The germline gives CDR1 SQVTM, CDR2 ANQGSEA. This CDR3 region has 14 residues. J gave up 5 bases and V 6 bases, and 8 bases lay outside the gene matches. CDR3 protein: CSVDLQRGDNEQFF. CDR3 DNA sequence: TGCAGCGTAGACTTGCAGCGGGGGGACAATGAGCAGTTCTTC.

The chain combines TRBV7-9 with TRBJ1-4, with D possibly being TRBD1 (5 bases). Trimming took 3 bases from V and 5 from J, leaving 13 bases between them. This CDR3 is 15 amino acids long. The V gene's germline CDR1 is SEHNR and CDR2 FQNEAQ (reference sequence). The CDR3 region has the DNA TGTGCCAGCAGCTTCCGGGACGAGAACAATGAAAAACTGTTTTTT. It yields the protein CASSFRDENNEKLFF.

V and J are TRBV7-2 and TRBJ2-7, with TRBD2 matching over 8 bases. Per germline, CDR1 SGHTA and CDR2 FQGNSA. This CDR3 has 16 residues. The V gene end was trimmed by 5 bases and the J gene end by 2 bases; junction bases not matched to a gene: 11. CDR3 sequence reads: CASSPDAGGKPYEQYF. The CDR3 DNA sequence: TGTGCCAGCAGCCCCGACGCGGGGGGAAAACCCTACGAGCAGTACTTC.

The V gene is TRBV4-3, the J gene TRBJ2-4; 7 nucleotides agree with TRBD1. The CDR3 has 16 residues. V shed 2 bases and J 0 bases; nucleotides not matched to a gene: 4. CDR1 is LGHNA, CDR2 YSLEER, per germline. Here the CDR3 DNA reads TGCGCCAGCAGCCAACAAGACAGGGTAGCCAAAAACATTCAGTACTTC. Translation: CASSQQDRVAKNIQYF.

This clone was detected a few times. The CDR3 nucleotides read TGTGCCAGCGGCAAGACAGGGGAAGAGACCCAGTACTTC. Protein product: CASGKTGEETQYF. This chain connects TRBV25-1 to TRBJ2-5, with 8 bases that match TRBD1. The junction had 5 bases not matched to a gene; V was cut back by 8 bases and J by 3 bases. CDR1 is MGHDK, CDR2 SYGVNS, per germline. This CDR3 comprises 13 residues.

This clone turned up a few times. The rearrangement joins TRBV29-1 to TRBJ2-5; unclear D gene. Trimming took off 7 bases at V and 5 bases at J, with 11 bases between the two ends. CDR3 size: 11 residues. CDR1 SQVTM and CDR2 ANQGSEA come from the germline V gene. In nucleotides, the CDR3 is TGCAGCGCCCAGACGGACGAGACCCAGTACTTC. As protein: CSAQTDETQYF.

This clone turned up a few times. The chain joins TRBV7-9 to TRBJ2-3, with TRBD2 matching 7 bases. Trimming removed 6 bases from V and 0 bases from J; junction bases left unmatched: 3. This CDR3 comprises 14 residues. Per germline, CDR1 SEHNR and CDR2 FQNEAQ (reference sequence). The CDR3 nucleotides read TGTGCCAGCAGGCGAGCGGGGAGCACAGATACGCAGTATTTT. This sequence encodes CASRRAGSTDTQYF. Supplemented by reference TRBV7-9 and TRBJ2-3, the full variable domain reads DTGVSQNPRHKITKRGQNVTFRCDPISEHNRLYWYRQTLGQGPEFLTYFQNEAQLEKSRLLSDRFSAERPKGSFSTLEIQRTEQGDSAMYLCASRRAGSTDTQYFGPGTRLTVL.

The chain carries TRBV19 and TRBJ2-3; 8 bases fit TRBD1. This CDR3 comprises 14 residues. The V segment lost 5 bases and the J segment 5 bases; nucleotides outside the gene matches: 6. Germline loops: CDR1 LNHDA, CDR2 SQIVND (reference sequence). The CDR3 spells CASSVDRAGDTQYF. The CDR3 region has the DNA TGTGCCAGTAGTGTGGACAGGGCTGGAGATACGCAGTATTTT.

The V call is TRBV7-2, the J call TRBJ1-1; D is unresolved. From germline, CDR1 is SGHTA and CDR2 FQGNSA. The CDR3 consists of 13 residues. Trimming left V 1 base short and J 3 bases short, with 6 bases between. The CDR3 is CASSLVEDTEAFF. DNA for the CDR3: TGTGCCAGCAGCTTAGTGGAAGACACTGAAGCTTTCTTT.

The rearrangement joins TRBV28 to TRBJ2-7, with 10 nucleotides matching TRBD1. Trimming at V came to 2 bases and at J to 3 bases, leaving 7 bases not matched to a gene. CDR3 length: 16 amino acids. The germline V gene encodes CDR1 MDHEN and CDR2 SYDVKM. CDR3 nucleotide sequence: TGTGCCAGCAGTTTAGTGGGACAGGGGATAGACTACGAGCAGTACTTC. Translation gives CASSLVGQGIDYEQYF.

This clone was seen once. V gene TRBV4-3 combines with J gene TRBJ2-5, with TRBD2 identical over 10 bases. Germline CDR1 LGHNA, CDR2 YSLEER. V shed 4 bases and J 3 bases; nucleotides not matched to a gene: 2. This CDR3 region has 14 residues. The CDR3 protein is CASSPGTSEETQYF. CDR3 DNA: TGCGCCAGCAGCCCGGGGACTAGCGAAGAGACCCAGTACTTC.

This chain connects TRBV13 to TRBJ2-1; D uncertain. V lost 2 bases and J 7 bases, leaving 9 bases between the germline ends. The germline gives CDR1 PRHDT, CDR2 FYEKMQ (reference sequence). CDR3 length: 13 amino acids. The CDR3 DNA sequence: TGTGCCAGCAGCTTAACGGAAGGGAATGAGCAGTTCTTC. Translating it yields CASSLTEGNEQFF.

This clone was observed a handful of times. V is TRBV29-1 and J is TRBJ1-2, with 7 positions matching TRBD1. Germline CDR1 SQVTM, CDR2 ANQGSEA. The CDR3 runs to 13 residues. The ends lost 6 bases at V and 7 bases at J; junction bases unmatched: 11. CDR3 sequence: CSVAQGQLSGYTF. For the CDR3, the DNA is TGCAGCGTAGCACAGGGGCAATTATCTGGCTACACCTTC.

The rearrangement joins TRBV29-1 to TRBJ1-1; no firm D call. The CDR3 spans 11 residues. V lost 4 bases, J lost 6 bases, and 9 bases lay in between. Germline V CDR1 and CDR2: SQVTM, ANQGSEA. CDR3 loop: CSVGPVAEAFF. The CDR3 coding sequence is TGCAGCGTTGGCCCTGTTGCTGAAGCTTTCTTT.

This clone was recorded once. The chain is built from TRBV27 and TRBJ1-2; D might be TRBD1 (5 bases). CDR1 MNHEY and CDR2 SMNVEV come from the germline V gene (reference sequence). CDR3 length: 14 amino acids. V lost 6 bases, J lost 5 bases, and 16 bases lay in between. The CDR3 sequence is CASRTPGPLYGYTF. The CDR3 coding sequence is TGTGCCAGCAGGACACCGGGACCGTTATATGGCTACACCTTC.

The rearrangement joins TRBV27 to TRBJ2-7; perhaps D is TRBD1 or TRBD2 (5 bases each). This CDR3 is built from 14 residues. Trimming shortened V by 3 bases and J by 0 bases, and 9 bases separated the two germline ends. Per the germline V gene, CDR1 is MNHEY and CDR2 is SMNVEV (reference sequence). CDR3 amino acids: CASSFRDASYEQYF. The CDR3 DNA follows: TGTGCCAGCAGTTTTCGGGACGCCTCCTACGAGCAGTACTTC.

The rearrangement uses TRBV7-2 and TRBJ2-7; the D is unclear. The germline CDR1 and CDR2 sequences are SGHTA and FQGNSA. The V end lost 2 bases, the J end lost 0 bases, and 8 bases lay between the germline ends. The CDR3 has 14 residues. The DNA of the CDR3 is TGTGCCAGCAGCTTAATGGCCAACTCCTACGAGCAGTACTTC. It is translated as CASSLMANSYEQYF. Supplemented by reference TRBV7-2 and TRBJ2-7, the full variable domain reads GAGVSQSPSNKVTEKGKDVELRCDPISGHTALYWYRQSLGQGLEFLIYFQGNSAPDKSGLPSDRFSAERTGGSVSTLTIQRTQQEDSAVYLCASSLMANSYEQYFGPGTRLTVT.

The chain employs TRBV7-2 and TRBJ2-7; perhaps D is TRBD1 or TRBD2 (5 bases each). V lost 6 bases, J lost 0 bases, and 27 bases lay in between. This CDR3 contains 19 residues. CDR1 and CDR2 from the germline V gene are SGHTA and FQGNSA. CDR3 loop: CASSFAAVGANPSSYEQYF. The CDR3 nucleotides read TGTGCCAGCAGTTTTGCTGCCGTCGGGGCTAACCCAAGCTCCTACGAGCAGTACTTC. The full variable domain, rest sourced from reference TRBV7-2 and TRBJ2-7, is GAGVSQSPSNKVTEKGKDVELRCDPISGHTALYWYRQSLGQGLEFLIYFQGNSAPDKSGLPSDRFSAERTGGSVSTLTIQRTQQEDSAVYLCASSFAAVGANPSSYEQYFGPGTRLTVT.

This clone was picked up a small number of times. The chain uses TRBV6-6 and TRBJ2-3; D is unresolved. In germline, CDR1 is MNHNY, CDR2 SVGAGI (reference sequence). Trimming left V 8 bases short and J 5 bases short, with 14 bases between. This CDR3 is built from 13 residues. The chain's CDR3 is CASLPSSKDTQYF. The CDR3 DNA sequence: TGTGCCAGCTTGCCCAGCTCCAAAGATACGCAGTATTTT.

This clone was seen a single time. CDR3 nucleotides: TGTGCCACCAGCGAGCAGGACAGAACCTTCTACGAGCAGTACTTC. Translation gives CATSEQDRTFYEQYF. This chain joins TRBV15 and TRBJ2-7, with D tentatively TRBD1 (6 bases). CDR1 is LNHNV and CDR2 is YYDKDF in the germline V gene (reference sequence). CDR3 size: 15 residues. Trimming removed 5 bases from V and 3 bases from J, with 17 bases in between.

The CDR3 coding sequence is TGTGCCTGGAGTTCGCAGGGAAATTCACCCCTCCACTTT. Translation: CAWSSQGNSPLHF. The chain employs TRBV30 and TRBJ1-6; D may be TRBD1 (5 bases). The CDR3 has 13 amino acids. V lost 2 bases and J 7 bases, leaving 9 bases between the germline ends. Germline values: CDR1 GTSNPN, CDR2 SVGIG (reference sequence).

The chain has TRBV30 and TRBJ2-7; D gene unclear. Trimming took off 0 bases at V and 2 bases at J, with 5 bases between the two ends. Germline CDR1 is GTSNPN and CDR2 is SVGIG (reference sequence). The CDR3 loop spans 12 amino acids. CDR3 region: CAWSVDPYEQYF. As DNA, the CDR3 is TGTGCCTGGAGTGTTGACCCCTACGAGCAGTACTTC.

This clone was picked up one time. The same CDR3 can be traced to other DNA sequences in this sample. J is TRBJ2-7 and V is TRBV29-1, with a weak D call TRBD2 (5 bases). Germline CDR1 is SQVTM and CDR2 is ANQGSEA. Trimming stripped 4 bases from V and 1 base from J, with 8 bases between. This CDR3 has 12 residues. Here the CDR3 DNA reads TGCAGCGTTGCTCGGGGTTCCTACGAGCAGTACTTC. Translation gives CSVARGSYEQYF.

In its sample, this clone was seen a few times. The rearrangement joins TRBV29-1 to TRBJ2-5, with D possibly being TRBD1 (6 bases). CDR1 is SQVTM and CDR2 is ANQGSEA in the germline V gene. The ends were cut back, 4 bases at V and 1 base at J, with 13 bases in the middle. The CDR3 is 14 residues long. In DNA form, the CDR3 reads TGCAGCGTTGGTGGCAGGGGCCTCCAAGAGACCCAGTACTTC. Protein product: CSVGGRGLQETQYF.

The sample holds one count of this clone. The chain uses TRBV14 and TRBJ2-4; D unresolved. V was clipped by 6 bases and J by 6 bases, with 9 bases between them. The V gene's germline CDR1 is SGHDN and CDR2 FVKESK. CDR3 length equals 12 residues. The CDR3 reads CASSQRGNIQYF. The CDR3 DNA reads as TGTGCCAGCAGTCAACGAGGAAACATTCAGTACTTC.

This clone has a single count. V and J are TRBV19 and TRBJ2-3; D is ambiguous. The CDR3 is 14 amino acids. Germline V gene sequence: CDR1 LNHDA, CDR2 SQIVND (reference sequence). Trimming took off 4 bases at V and 0 bases at J, with 8 bases between the two ends. The CDR3 is CASSTLGSTDTQYF. CDR3 in DNA: TGTGCCAGTAGTACCCTCGGCAGCACAGATACGCAGTATTTT.

This clone was counted a few times. The rearrangement joins TRBV4-1 to TRBJ2-1, with D possibly being TRBD2 (6 bases). Germline V gives CDR1 MGHRA, CDR2 YSYEKL. With 0 bases removed from V and 6 bases from J, the gap between germline ends came to 12 bases. The CDR3 runs to 15 residues. The CDR3 spells CASSQDWWRANEQFF. The CDR3, as DNA: TGCGCCAGCAGCCAAGATTGGTGGAGGGCCAATGAGCAGTTCTTC.

The gene calls are TRBV20-1 and TRBJ2-7; the D is unclear. The CDR3 spans 11 residues. Germline values: CDR1 DFQATT, CDR2 SNEGSKA (reference sequence). Trimming pared 4 bases from V and 1 base from J, leaving 5 bases between. CDR3 residues: CSATPSYEQYF. For the CDR3, the DNA is TGCAGTGCTACCCCTTCCTACGAGCAGTACTTC.